This T cell receptor (beta chain) comes out of a study of blood T cell repertoires in COVID-19. As for the study in general: COVID-19 samples, acute and convalescent, were from the United States, Italy and Spain. PBMCs, B-cell-depleted T cells, or T cells were the source of the cDNA or gDNA that made up the material.

There are 17 residues in the CDR3. The V gene end was trimmed by 3 bases and the J gene end by 2 bases; junction bases not matched to a gene: 10. Germline CDR1 is LGHDT and CDR2 is YNNKEL (reference sequence). Authors' methods: Reference gene primer amplification yielded estimated nucleated cell counts. This table comes from immunoSEQ multiplex PCR, and its TCRdb copy is limited to in-frame clones, with some not included. The D gene and trimming were derived from the DNA, and the V and J assignments and clone size from that table. Here the sample spans 84,000 or so clones, roughly 85% being singletons.

The sequence came from a man aged 55 to 69 with acute or convalescent COVID-19. The sample was peripheral blood. The chain uses TRBV3-1 (or the pseudogene TRBV3-2) and TRBJ2-1; 7 nucleotides line up with TRBD2. CDR3 loop: CASSHPLMRGTYNEQFF. CDR3 nucleotides: TGTGCCAGCAGCCACCCCTTGATGCGGGGGACCTACAATGAGCAGTTCTTC.